The 3 T cell receptor beta chains listed next were all sequenced from one sample in a study of post-analysis software for immune sequencing data. Study-wide results and limits: TRBV segments more frequent in patients than in controls numbered several and included TRBV5-6, TRBV5-1 and TRBV20-1.

Sequencing libraries made from TCR beta cDNA carried unique molecular identifiers. TCRdb reanalysed the PCR reads using MiXCR and keeps one entry per CDR3 protein. The sample includes approximately 770,000 distinct CDR3 sequences, about 43% of them seen just once. Antigen specificity for these receptors is unknown. Sequencing was done on a sample of blood. The receptors shown here come from a girl aged 5-17 years with multiple sclerosis.

The rearrangement uses TRBV28 and TRBJ1-5, with a possible D match to TRBD1 (5 bases). V gave up 6 bases and J gave up 6 bases, with 24 bases separating them. In germline, CDR1 is MDHEN, CDR2 SYDVKM. The CDR3 is made up of 17 amino acids. The CDR3 bases are TGTGCCAGCAGCCCCTCCGGGGGGAGGGTGTTGGGTCAGCCCCAGCATTTT. It is translated as CASSPSGGRVLGQPQHF.

A word on this clonotype: At one of its ends the junction is not consistent with the germline gene, which may arise from a read error. The gene calls are TRBV5-1 and TRBJ2-7; TRBD2 matches at 8 bases. The CDR3 is 15 amino acids. Germline assignment: CDR1 SGHRS and CDR2 YFSETQ. The DNA of the CDR3 is TGCGGCAGCAGCTTGACGGGAGGGGCTTCCTACGAGCAGTACTTC. As protein: CGSSLTGGASYEQYF.

The V and J genes are TRBV7-9 and TRBJ2-5; TRBD1 aligns across 8 bases. The CDR3 totals 15 residues. CDR1 and CDR2 from the germline V gene are SEHNR and FQNEAQ (reference sequence). V lost 5 bases, J lost 11 bases, and 16 bases stayed unmatched. CDR3 loop: CASSGSGTGTNEQYF. The CDR3 DNA follows: TGTGCCAGCAGCGGATCCGGGACAGGCACCAATGAGCAGTACTTC.